The 17 T cell receptor beta chains given below trace back to one sample, sequenced in a study of technical replicates of blood from several donors. Repertoires were generated with immunoSEQ multiplex PCR, while TCRdb's copy carries only in-frame clones and drops some. This sample has about 78,000 clones; 85% to 95% occur once, and the top ten carry 0.4% to 0.45%. The specimen was T cells isolated from PBMCs. These receptors were taken from a human donor in good health.

The chain carries TRBV11-2 and TRBJ2-3; D is ambiguous. The CDR3 covers 13 residues. From germline, CDR1 is SGHAT and CDR2 FQNNGV. V lost 1 base to trimming and J lost 4 bases, with 6 bases between them. The chain's CDR3 is CASSLGVADTQYF. For the CDR3, the DNA is TGTGCCAGCAGCTTAGGAGTTGCAGATACGCAGTATTTT.

The chain links TRBV19 to TRBJ2-7; 7 nucleotides align to TRBD2. CDR1 and CDR2 from the germline V gene are LNHDA and SQIVND (reference sequence). J gave up 6 bases and V 6 bases, and 17 bases lay outside the gene matches. The CDR3 has 16 residues. The CDR3 DNA reads as TGTGCCAGTAGGTCCGGCGGGAGCGGGAAAGGGGCCGAGCAGTACTTC. Residues: CASRSGGSGKGAEQYF.

The CDR3 sequence is CASSPTGGWETQYF. The CDR3 DNA reads TGCGCCAGCAGCCCCACGGGCGGGTGGGAGACCCAGTACTTC. The chain couples TRBV4-3 to TRBJ2-5; D is possibly TRBD2 (5 bases). The CDR3 covers 14 residues. Deletions cut 4 bases from V and 5 bases from J, with 14 bases between. Germline-derived CDR1 and CDR2 are LGHNA and YSLEER.

The gene calls are TRBV7-8 and TRBJ2-7; TRBD2 agrees at 9 bases. V lost 3 bases to trimming and J lost 3 bases; unmatched junction nucleotides: 3. Germline V CDR1 and CDR2: SGHVS, FQNEAQ. The CDR3 extends over 14 amino acids. CDR3 nucleotide sequence: TGTGCCAGCAGCTTGCTAGCGGGGTACTACGAGCAGTACTTC. Translation: CASSLLAGYYEQYF. The full variable domain, its missing parts supplied by reference TRBV7-8 and TRBJ2-7, is GAGVSQSPRYKVAKRGQDVALRCDPISGHVSLFWYQQALGQGPEFLTYFQNEAQLDKSGLPSDRFFAERPEGSVSTLKIQRTQQEDSAVYLCASSLLAGYYEQYFGPGTRLTVT.

This clone is a singleton in its sample. The chain uses TRBV5-5 and TRBJ1-3, with D unclear. The CDR3 extends over 15 amino acids. Trimming removed 0 bases at V and 0 bases at J, with 7 bases between. The germline V gene encodes CDR1 SGHKS and CDR2 YYEKEE (reference sequence). The CDR3 loop is CASSLDPSSGNTIYF. The CDR3 DNA reads as TGTGCCAGCAGCTTGGACCCGAGCTCTGGAAACACCATATATTTT.

CDR3 sequence: CSVAFGGENTGELFF. For the CDR3, the DNA is TGCAGCGTTGCGTTTGGGGGGGAGAACACCGGGGAGCTGTTTTTT. V is TRBV29-1 and J is TRBJ2-2; 7 bases match TRBD2. Per the germline V gene, CDR1 is SQVTM and CDR2 is ANQGSEA. The CDR3 runs to 15 residues. The junction had 6 bases not matched to a gene; V was cut back by 4 bases and J by 1 base.

The rearrangement joins TRBV7-3 to TRBJ2-3, with no clear D. Germline CDR1 SGHTA, CDR2 FQGTGA. This CDR3 is built from 14 residues. The V and J ends lost 2 bases and 8 bases respectively, with 14 bases between them. Written as DNA, the CDR3 is TGTGCCAGCAGCTTAGTGGGCCTCGAAGGTACGCAGTATTTT. The encoded protein is CASSLVGLEGTQYF.

The V and J genes are TRBV6-6 and TRBJ2-7, with a possible D match to TRBD2 (6 bases). Per germline, CDR1 MNHNY and CDR2 SVGAGI (reference sequence). The germline V and J ends were trimmed by 2 bases and 2 bases, with 10 bases remaining between them. This CDR3 has 14 residues. CDR3 coding DNA: TGTGCCAGCAGTTACGGTGCGGGGCCCTACGAGCAGTACTTC. Translating gives CASSYGAGPYEQYF.

The V gene is TRBV6-5, the J gene TRBJ2-7, with D possibly TRBD1 on 6 matching bases. Germline CDR1 reads MNHEY; CDR2 reads SVGAGI. This CDR3 contains 13 residues. V was trimmed by 5 bases and J by 3 bases, leaving 11 bases between them. In DNA, the CDR3 is TGTGCCAGCAGTAGAGGGGGTAGCTACGAGCAGTACTTC. The encoded protein is CASSRGGSYEQYF.

The chain links TRBV29-1 to TRBJ2-3, with D maybe TRBD2 (5 bases). Trimming left V 4 bases short and J 3 bases short, with 11 bases between. The CDR3 is 13 amino acids. Germline V CDR1 and CDR2: SQVTM, ANQGSEA. In nucleotides, the CDR3 is TGCAGCGTTGTAATAGCGTCGACAGATACGCAGTATTTT. This translates into CSVVIASTDTQYF.

J is TRBJ1-1 and V is TRBV7-3, with TRBD1 matching 9 bases. V trimming: 0 bases; J trimming: 11 bases; junction bases outside the gene matches: 10. The CDR3 runs to 15 residues. The germline CDR1 and CDR2 sequences are SGHTA and FQGTGA. The CDR3: CASSLTPTGGVNAFF. Here the CDR3 DNA reads TGTGCCAGCAGCTTAACCCCTACAGGGGGCGTTAATGCTTTCTTT.

The chain uses TRBV2 and TRBJ2-1, with 12 nucleotides matching TRBD2. V shed 4 bases, J shed 8 bases, and the junction held 6 bases outside the gene matches. CDR1 and CDR2 from the germline V gene are SNHLY and FYNNEI. This CDR3 has 15 amino acids. The CDR3 here is CASSGLAGGPDEQFF. In nucleotides, the CDR3 is TGTGCCAGCAGTGGGCTAGCGGGAGGGCCCGATGAGCAGTTCTTC. Complete variable domain (other parts from reference TRBV2 and TRBJ2-1): EPEVTQTPSHQVTQMGQEVILRCVPISNHLYFYWYRQILGQKVEFLVSFYNNEISEKSEIFDDQFSVERPDGSNFTLKIRSTKLEDSAMYFCASSGLAGGPDEQFFGPGTRLTVL.

V gene TRBV4-2 combines with J gene TRBJ2-3, with D perhaps matching TRBD2 (6 bases). The CDR3 has 14 residues. Germline CDR1 and CDR2: LGHNA and YNFKEQ. V shed 3 bases and J shed 2 bases, with 9 bases lying between them. CDR3 region: CASSQGGFTDTQYF. The CDR3 nucleotides are TGTGCCAGCAGCCAGGGAGGATTCACAGATACGCAGTATTTT.

The J gene is TRBJ2-3, the V gene TRBV4-1, with D unclear. Per germline, CDR1 MGHRA and CDR2 YSYEKL. The CDR3 length is 15 residues. The V and J ends lost 0 bases and 2 bases respectively, with 9 bases between them. In DNA, the CDR3 is TGCGCCAGCAGCCAAGAATCGCGGATCACAGATACGCAGTATTTT. The encoded protein is CASSQESRITDTQYF.

This sequence joins TRBV7-9 and TRBJ1-1; 11 bases are a match to TRBD1. The CDR3 sequence is 16 residues long. Germline V gene sequence: CDR1 SEHNR, CDR2 FQNEAQ (reference sequence). The V gene end was trimmed by 5 bases and the J gene end by 5 bases; junction bases not matched to a gene: 10. CDR3 in DNA: TGTGCCAGCAGCCTCCGAGGACAGGGGGCAGGAACTGAAGCTTTCTTT. Its translation: CASSLRGQGAGTEAFF.

The chain employs TRBV14 and TRBJ2-1; D perhaps matches TRBD2 (6 bases). This CDR3 spans 8 amino acids. CDR1 and CDR2 (germline): SGHDN, FVKESK. The CDR3 region is CGAGEQFF. In DNA, the CDR3 is TGTGGGGCGGGAGAGCAGTTCTTC.

The rearrangement uses TRBV19 and TRBJ2-7, with 7 bases that match TRBD1. V shed 4 bases and J 0 bases; nucleotides not matched to a gene: 3. The CDR3 runs 14 residues. Germline lookup yields CDR1 LNHDA and CDR2 SQIVND (reference sequence). CDR3: CASSTQGSSYEQYF. Here the CDR3 DNA reads TGTGCCAGTAGTACACAGGGGAGCTCCTACGAGCAGTACTTC. Filled out from reference TRBV19 and TRBJ2-7, the complete variable domain reads DGGITQSPKYLFRKEGQNVTLSCEQNLNHDAMYWYRQDPGQGLRLIYYSQIVNDFQKGDIAEGYSVSREKKESFPLTVTSAQKNPTAFYLCASSTQGSSYEQYFGPGTRLTVT.